A single sample is the source of the 16 T cell receptor beta chains below, sequenced in a study of blood T cell repertoires in COVID-19. The method was immunoSEQ multiplex PCR; TCRdb's version includes in-frame clones alone and lacks a portion of them. The table records more than 75,000 clones, more than 75% of them present only once. Sequencing was done on a sample of peripheral blood. The receptors derive from a woman aged 70-85 years with acute or convalescent COVID-19.

The gene calls are TRBV5-6 and TRBJ1-6; perhaps TRBD1 as D (6 bases). Germline CDR1 is SGHDT and CDR2 is YYEEEE. Trimming removed 6 bases from V and 8 bases from J, with 15 bases in between. The CDR3 is 14 residues long. The CDR3, as DNA: TGTGCCAGCACCCTTGGACAGTTGGATTCACCCCTCCACTTT. Its translation is CASTLGQLDSPLHF.

This clone was recorded a few times. The chain recombines TRBV5-1 with TRBJ1-1, with 7 nucleotides matching TRBD1. Unmatched junction bases numbered 5, after V lost 2 bases and J lost 7 bases. This CDR3 is 13 amino acids long. Germline V gene lookup returns CDR1 SGHRS and CDR2 YFSETQ. This CDR3 reads CASSFQRDSEAFF. In DNA form, the CDR3 reads TGCGCCAGCAGCTTCCAACGGGACAGTGAAGCTTTCTTT.

This clone was picked up a small number of times. The chain uses TRBV6-2 or TRBV6-3 and TRBJ2-7; tentative D call: TRBD2 (6 bases). The V gene lost 7 bases and the J gene lost 2 bases, with 12 bases spanning the gap. Per the germline V gene, CDR1 is MNHEY and CDR2 is SVGEGT. This CDR3 has 13 residues. The CDR3 loop is CASNPGGPYEQYV. The CDR3 DNA reads as TGTGCCAGCAACCCCGGAGGGCCCTACGAGCAGTACGTC.

This clone turned up a few times. The chain uses TRBV6-1 and TRBJ1-2; TRBD1 is a possible D gene (5 bases). V was cut by 3 bases and J by 5 bases, with 7 bases left in between. Germline CDR1 and CDR2: MNHNS and SASEGT. This CDR3 is 12 amino acids long. Written as DNA, the CDR3 is TGTGCCAGCAGTGAGGGGGGTTATGGCTACACCTTC. This encodes CASSEGGYGYTF.

The chain recombines TRBV28 with TRBJ1-2; TRBD1 might be the D (6 bases). Germline V lookup: CDR1 MDHEN, CDR2 SYDVKM. The CDR3 totals 12 residues. Deletions cut 3 bases from V and 6 bases from J, with 8 bases between. CDR3 coding DNA: TGTGCCAGCAGTTTTGCAGGGGATGGCTACACCTTC. This codes for CASSFAGDGYTF.

The chain links TRBV2 to TRBJ2-1; weak D call: TRBD2 (6 bases). The CDR3 consists of 13 residues. Germline CDR1 SNHLY, CDR2 FYNNEI. V dropped 10 bases and J dropped 7 bases, with 17 bases sitting between them. The CDR3 nucleotides are TGTGCCATCCGGGTGGGCGGGACTAATGAGCAGTTCTTC. It is translated as CAIRVGGTNEQFF.

The V call is TRBV28, the J call TRBJ2-6, with 9 bases fitting TRBD1. CDR1 is MDHEN and CDR2 is SYDVKM in the germline V gene. This CDR3 contains 18 residues. V was clipped by 5 bases and J by 4 bases; unmatched bases: 12. The CDR3 here is CASSTTKQGAVGANVLTF. Written as DNA, the CDR3 is TGTGCCAGCAGTACTACAAAACAGGGGGCGGTAGGGGCCAACGTCCTGACTTTC.

There are a few counts of this clone. The chain is built from TRBV28 and TRBJ1-6; 9 bases match TRBD1. Germline assignment: CDR1 MDHEN and CDR2 SYDVKM. The V gene end was trimmed by 6 bases and the J gene end by 12 bases; junction bases not matched to a gene: 9. This CDR3 has 14 amino acids. CDR3 bases: TGTGCCAGCAGGCCCGGGACAGGGACGGTACCCCTCCACTTT. Translation: CASRPGTGTVPLHF. Supplemented by reference TRBV28 and TRBJ1-6, the full variable domain reads DVKVTQSSRYLVKRTGEKVFLECVQDMDHENMFWYRQDPGLGLRLIYFSYDVKMKEKGDIPEGYSVSREKKERFSLILESASTNQTSMYLCASRPGTGTVPLHFGNGTRLTVT.

This rearrangement joins TRBV19 to TRBJ2-1, with 11 bases fitting TRBD2. The trim removed 5 bases at V and 4 bases at J, leaving 7 bases unmatched. The CDR3 extends over 16 amino acids. Germline CDR1 is LNHDA and CDR2 is SQIVND (reference sequence). The CDR3 bases are TGTGCCAGTAGTCGATTAGCGGGAGGGAGGTACAATGAGCAGTTCTTC. This codes for CASSRLAGGRYNEQFF. The complete variable domain, with remaining parts taken from reference TRBV19 and TRBJ2-1, reads DGGITQSPKYLFRKEGQNVTLSCEQNLNHDAMYWYRQDPGQGLRLIYYSQIVNDFQKGDIAEGYSVSREKKESFPLTVTSAQKNPTAFYLCASSRLAGGRYNEQFFGPGTRLTVL.

The chain joins TRBV7-2 to TRBJ1-2, with D perhaps matching TRBD1 (5 bases). Between the trimmed V and J ends, which lost 1 base and 4 bases, there was a span of 7 bases. The CDR3 has 13 residues. The germline V gene encodes CDR1 SGHTA and CDR2 FQGNSA. The CDR3: CASSLDRTYGYTF. The CDR3 DNA reads TGTGCCAGCAGCTTAGACAGGACCTATGGCTACACCTTC.

This chain joins TRBV4-1 and TRBJ1-3, with TRBD1 matching over 9 bases. Germline loops: CDR1 MGHRA, CDR2 YSYEKL. V lost 0 bases and J lost 7; bases outside the gene matches: 7. This CDR3 has 16 residues. The CDR3 is CASSQETGTGRNTIYF. Written as DNA, the CDR3 is TGCGCCAGCAGCCAAGAAACCGGGACAGGGAGGAACACCATATATTTT.

This chain connects TRBV28 to TRBJ1-2; D ambiguous. Germline CDR1 and CDR2: MDHEN and SYDVKM. Between the trimmed V and J ends, which lost 3 bases and 4 bases, there was a span of 12 bases. The CDR3 is made up of 14 amino acids. The CDR3 coding sequence is TGTGCCAGCAGTTTCCCCATCGAGAGCTATGGCTACACCTTC. Its protein is CASSFPIESYGYTF.

CDR3 protein: CASSLGAGDTQYF. CDR3 DNA sequence: TGTGCCAGCAGCTTAGGGGCGGGAGATACGCAGTATTTT. This rearrangement joins TRBV11-2 to TRBJ2-3; tentative D call: TRBD2 (5 bases). The CDR3 covers 13 residues. V dropped 1 base and J dropped 5 bases, with 7 bases sitting between them. Germline CDR1 reads SGHAT; CDR2 reads FQNNGV.

The chain joins TRBV11-3 to TRBJ1-2; the D gene is possibly TRBD1 (5 bases). Trimming removed 4 bases from V and 6 bases from J, with 15 bases in between. Germline assignment: CDR1 SGHNT and CDR2 YENEEA. The CDR3 loop spans 14 amino acids. CDR3 sequence reads: CASSYRKGRDGYTF. The CDR3 bases are TGTGCCAGCAGCTACCGGAAGGGCAGGGATGGCTACACCTTC.

The CDR3 region is CASSQDIGGTDLFKNIQYF. The CDR3 DNA reads TGCGCCAGCAGCCAAGATATTGGGGGGACGGACCTGTTCAAAAACATTCAGTACTTC. The genes are TRBV4-3 and TRBJ2-4; weak D call: TRBD2 (6 bases). The CDR3 runs to 19 residues. The germline V gene has CDR1 LGHNA and CDR2 YSLEER. Deletions cut 0 bases from V and 3 bases from J, with 21 bases between.

The chain has TRBV6-5 and TRBJ1-3; D is unresolved. CDR1 and CDR2 from the germline V gene are MNHEY and SVGAGI. V was pared by 4 bases and J by 4 bases, with 8 bases between. CDR3 size: 13 residues. CDR3 loop: CASSSILGNTIYF. The CDR3 coding sequence is TGTGCCAGCAGTTCCATACTAGGAAACACCATATATTTT.